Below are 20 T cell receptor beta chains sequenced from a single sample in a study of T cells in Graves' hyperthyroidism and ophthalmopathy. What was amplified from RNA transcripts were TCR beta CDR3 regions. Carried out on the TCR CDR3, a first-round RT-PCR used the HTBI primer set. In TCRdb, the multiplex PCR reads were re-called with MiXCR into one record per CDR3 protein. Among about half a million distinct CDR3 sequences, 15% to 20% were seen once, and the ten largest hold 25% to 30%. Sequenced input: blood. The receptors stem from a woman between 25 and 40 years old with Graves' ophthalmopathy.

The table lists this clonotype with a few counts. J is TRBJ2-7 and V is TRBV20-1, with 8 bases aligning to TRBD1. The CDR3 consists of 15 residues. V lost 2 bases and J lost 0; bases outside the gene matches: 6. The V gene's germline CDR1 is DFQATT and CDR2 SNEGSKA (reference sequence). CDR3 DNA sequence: TGCAGTGCTAGACCCATCGACAGGGGCTCCTACGAGCAGTACTTC. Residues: CSARPIDRGSYEQYF.

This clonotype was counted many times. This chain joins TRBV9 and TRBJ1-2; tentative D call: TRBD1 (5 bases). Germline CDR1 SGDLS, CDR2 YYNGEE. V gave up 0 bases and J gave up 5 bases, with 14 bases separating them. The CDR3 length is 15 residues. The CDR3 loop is CASSVGGGVKYGYTF. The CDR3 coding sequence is TGTGCCAGCAGCGTAGGCGGAGGGGTGAAATATGGCTACACCTTC.

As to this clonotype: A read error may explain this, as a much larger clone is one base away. For the CDR3, the DNA is TGTGCCCGGAGTGTAACAGGGTATAATGAAAAACTGTTTTTT. Its translation: CARSVTGYNEKLFF. The rearrangement uses TRBV30 and TRBJ1-4; D is possibly TRBD1 (6 bases). This CDR3 region has 14 residues. Germline CDR1 is GTSNPN and CDR2 is SVGIG (reference sequence).

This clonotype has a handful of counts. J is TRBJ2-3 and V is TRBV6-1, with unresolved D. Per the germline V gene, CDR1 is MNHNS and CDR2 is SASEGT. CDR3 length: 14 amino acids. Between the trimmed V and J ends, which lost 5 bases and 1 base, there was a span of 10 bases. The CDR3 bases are TGTGCCAGCAGTTTTAGTCTCGGCACAGATACGCAGTATTTT. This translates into CASSFSLGTDTQYF.

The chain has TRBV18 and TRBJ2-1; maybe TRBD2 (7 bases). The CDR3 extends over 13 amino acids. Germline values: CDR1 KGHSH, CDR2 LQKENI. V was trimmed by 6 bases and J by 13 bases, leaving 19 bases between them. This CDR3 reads CASSQRGALGQFF. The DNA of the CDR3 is TGTGCCAGCTCTCAACGGGGGGCACTGGGCCAGTTCTTC.

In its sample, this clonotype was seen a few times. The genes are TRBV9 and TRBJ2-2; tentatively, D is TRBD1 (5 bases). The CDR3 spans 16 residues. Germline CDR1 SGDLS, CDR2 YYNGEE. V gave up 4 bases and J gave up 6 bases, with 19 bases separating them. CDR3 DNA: TGTGCCAGCAGCTCCTACACGTCAGGGCTCGCCGGGGAGCTGTTTTTT. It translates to CASSSYTSGLAGELFF.

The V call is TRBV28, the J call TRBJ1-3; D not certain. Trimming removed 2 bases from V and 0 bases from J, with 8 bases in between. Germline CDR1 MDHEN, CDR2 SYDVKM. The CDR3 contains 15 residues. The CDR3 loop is CASSLKRFSGNTIYF. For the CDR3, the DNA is TGTGCCAGCAGTTTAAAGAGATTCTCTGGAAACACCATATATTTT.

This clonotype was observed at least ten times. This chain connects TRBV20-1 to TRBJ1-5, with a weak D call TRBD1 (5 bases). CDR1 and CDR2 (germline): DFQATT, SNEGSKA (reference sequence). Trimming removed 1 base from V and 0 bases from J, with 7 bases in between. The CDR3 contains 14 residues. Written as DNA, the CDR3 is TGCAGTGCTAGAGGGGGGGATAGCAATCAGCCCCAGCATTTT. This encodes CSARGGDSNQPQHF.

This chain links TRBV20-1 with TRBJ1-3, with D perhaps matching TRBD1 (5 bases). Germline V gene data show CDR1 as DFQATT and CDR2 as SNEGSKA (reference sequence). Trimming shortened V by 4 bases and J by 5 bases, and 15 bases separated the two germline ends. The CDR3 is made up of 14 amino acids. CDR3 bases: TGCAGTGCTACCCAATCGACAGCGCGAAACACCATATATTTT. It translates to CSATQSTARNTIYF.

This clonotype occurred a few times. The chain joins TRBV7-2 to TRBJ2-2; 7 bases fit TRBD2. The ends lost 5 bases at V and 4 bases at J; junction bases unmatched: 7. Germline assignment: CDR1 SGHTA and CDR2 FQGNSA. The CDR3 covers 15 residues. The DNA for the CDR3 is TGTGCCAGCAGCGGGGGGGGACTTACCACCGGGGAGCTGTTTTTT. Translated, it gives CASSGGGLTTGELFF.

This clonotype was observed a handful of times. The chain's CDR3 is CAISESPGTDNSPLHF. CDR3 in DNA: TGTGCCATCAGTGAGTCTCCCGGGACGGATAATTCACCCCTCCACTTT. V gene TRBV10-3 combines with J gene TRBJ1-6; tentative D call: TRBD1 (5 bases). CDR3 size: 16 residues. Germline V gives CDR1 ENHRY, CDR2 SYGVKD. Trimming took off 0 bases at V and 5 bases at J, with 11 bases between the two ends.

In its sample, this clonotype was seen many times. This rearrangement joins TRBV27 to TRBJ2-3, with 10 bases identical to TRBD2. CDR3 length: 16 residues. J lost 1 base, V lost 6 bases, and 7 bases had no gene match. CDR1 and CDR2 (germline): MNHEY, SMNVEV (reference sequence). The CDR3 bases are TGTGCCAGCAGAGCCCTAGGACTAGCGGGCACAGATACGCAGTATTTT. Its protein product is CASRALGLAGTDTQYF.

CDR3 nucleotide sequence: TGTGCCACCAGTGGAATAGCGGGAGGAGGGGCAGATACGCAGTATTTT. This codes for CATSGIAGGGADTQYF. The chain combines TRBV24-1 with TRBJ2-3, with 10 bases lining up with TRBD2. V dropped 5 bases and J dropped 4; count of bases not matched to a gene: 8. The CDR3 has 16 residues. Germline V gene sequence: CDR1 KGHDR, CDR2 SFDVKD.

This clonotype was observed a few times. CDR3: CASSQDRLAGGRSYNEQFF. The DNA for the CDR3 is TGCGCCAGCAGCCAAGATAGGCTAGCGGGAGGTCGTTCCTACAATGAGCAGTTCTTC. V gene TRBV4-3 combines with J gene TRBJ2-1, with 11 positions matching TRBD2. Germline V gene data show CDR1 as LGHNA and CDR2 as YSLEER. After removal of 0 bases from V and 1 base from J, the junction contained 8 bases not matched to a gene. CDR3 length: 19 amino acids.

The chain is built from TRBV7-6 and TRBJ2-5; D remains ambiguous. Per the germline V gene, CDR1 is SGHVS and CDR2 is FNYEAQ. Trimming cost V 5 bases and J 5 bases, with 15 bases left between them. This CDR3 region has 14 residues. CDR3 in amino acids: CASSQEPRLETQYF. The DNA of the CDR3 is TGTGCCAGCAGCCAAGAACCCCGTTTGGAGACCCAGTACTTC. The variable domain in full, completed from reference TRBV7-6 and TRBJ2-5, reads GAGVSQSPRYKVTKRGQDVALRCDPISGHVSLYWYRQALGQGPEFLTYFNYEAQQDKSGLPNDRFSAERPEGSISTLTIQRTEQRDSAMYRCASSQEPRLETQYFGPGTRLLVL.

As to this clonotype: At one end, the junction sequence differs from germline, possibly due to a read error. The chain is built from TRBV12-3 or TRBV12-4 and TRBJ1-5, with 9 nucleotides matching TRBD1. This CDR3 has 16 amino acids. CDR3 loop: CASSLSGTGFYQPQHF. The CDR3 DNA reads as TGCGCCAGCAGTCTGTCCGGGACAGGGTTTTATCAGCCCCAGCATTTT.

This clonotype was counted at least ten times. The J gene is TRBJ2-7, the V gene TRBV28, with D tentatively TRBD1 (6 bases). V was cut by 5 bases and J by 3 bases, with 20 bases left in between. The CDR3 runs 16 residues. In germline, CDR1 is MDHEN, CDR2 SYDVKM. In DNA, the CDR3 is TGTGCCAGCAGTACCGTTGGGGACAACGGCCGCTACGAGCAGTACTTC. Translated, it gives CASSTVGDNGRYEQYF. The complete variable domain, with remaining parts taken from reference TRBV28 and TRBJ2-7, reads DVKVTQSSRYLVKRTGEKVFLECVQDMDHENMFWYRQDPGLGLRLIYFSYDVKMKEKGDIPEGYSVSREKKERFSLILESASTNQTSMYLCASSTVGDNGRYEQYFGPGTRLTVT.

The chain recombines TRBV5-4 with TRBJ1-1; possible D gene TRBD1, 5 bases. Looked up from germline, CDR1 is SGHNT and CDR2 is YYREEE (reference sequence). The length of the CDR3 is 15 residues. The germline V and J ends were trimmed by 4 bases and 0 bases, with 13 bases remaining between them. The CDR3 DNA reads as TGTGCCAGCAGCCCCTGGGGGGAAATGAACACTGAAGCTTTCTTT. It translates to CASSPWGEMNTEAFF. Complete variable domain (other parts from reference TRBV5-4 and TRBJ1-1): ETGVTQSPTHLIKTRGQQVTLRCSSQSGHNTVSWYQQALGQGPQFIFQYYREEENGRGNFPPRFSGLQFPNYSSELNVNALELDDSALYLCASSPWGEMNTEAFFGQGTRLTVV.

The CDR3: CASSQTGQGAHQPQHF. In DNA, the CDR3 is TGCGCCAGCAGCCAAACAGGACAGGGGGCGCATCAGCCCCAGCATTTT. The chain has TRBV4-1 and TRBJ1-5; 11 nucleotides match TRBD1. CDR3 length: 16 residues. The junction had 5 bases not matched to a gene; V was cut back by 2 bases and J by 5 bases. CDR1 and CDR2 (germline): MGHRA, YSYEKL.

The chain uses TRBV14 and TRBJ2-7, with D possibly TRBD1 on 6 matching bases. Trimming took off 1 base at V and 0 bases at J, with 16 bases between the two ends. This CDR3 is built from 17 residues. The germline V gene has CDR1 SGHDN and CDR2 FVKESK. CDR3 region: CASSQVGRTGSSYEQYF. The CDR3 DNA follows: TGTGCCAGCAGCCAAGTAGGTCGTACAGGGAGCTCCTACGAGCAGTACTTC.